The 17 T cell receptor beta chains presented below share a single source sample, sequenced in a study of cytomegalovirus exposure and HLA in healthy donors. Measured with immunoSEQ multiplex PCR; TCRdb has only the in-frame clones, and not every one. Of 280,000 or so clones listed, roughly 90% are singletons. Sequencing input: PBMCs. These receptor sequences come from a woman younger than 30 in good health and CMV-seronegative.

This clone was picked up one time. The V call is TRBV28, the J call TRBJ1-5; tentatively, D is TRBD1 (6 bases). V lost 2 bases and J 2 bases, leaving 13 bases between the germline ends. This CDR3 comprises 16 residues. Germline V CDR1 and CDR2: MDHEN, SYDVKM. CDR3 nucleotides: TGTGCCAGCAGTTTAGGGGGGGCTCATGGCAATCAGCCCCAGCATTTT. Protein: CASSLGGAHGNQPQHF.

V gene TRBV28 combines with J gene TRBJ2-3; TRBD1 agrees at 7 bases. The CDR3 consists of 15 residues. Germline V gives CDR1 MDHEN, CDR2 SYDVKM. V gave up 8 bases and J gave up 4 bases; unmatched junction bases: 12. The CDR3 coding sequence is TGTGCCAGCGAGGGAGACAGGGAGAGGCCAGATACGCAGTATTTT. Translation: CASEGDRERPDTQYF.

The rearrangement joins TRBV14 to TRBJ2-3; no reliable D call. The CDR3 is 13 amino acids. V gave up 6 bases and J gave up 0 bases, with 7 bases separating them. Germline lookup yields CDR1 SGHDN and CDR2 FVKESK. Here the CDR3 reads CASRNGSTDTQYF. The CDR3, as DNA: TGTGCCAGCAGGAACGGGAGCACAGATACGCAGTATTTT.

This rearrangement joins TRBV6-5 to TRBJ2-1; maybe TRBD2 (6 bases). The germline CDR1 and CDR2 sequences are MNHEY and SVGAGI. Trimming left V 4 bases short and J 2 bases short, with 15 bases between. The CDR3 length is 16 residues. Here the CDR3 DNA reads TGTGCCAGCAGTTCTCTCTCGGGGGTACCCTACAATGAGCAGTTCTTC. Its translation: CASSSLSGVPYNEQFF.

The rearrangement links TRBV6-5 to TRBJ2-7; TRBD1 agrees at 9 bases. Germline assignment: CDR1 MNHEY and CDR2 SVGAGI. The length of the CDR3 is 14 residues. V trimming: 5 bases; J trimming: 5 bases; junction bases outside the gene matches: 7. Here the CDR3 DNA reads TGTGCCAGCAGTCAACCGGGACAGGGCGACGAGCAGTACTTC. Encoded protein: CASSQPGQGDEQYF.

The chain has TRBV7-2 and TRBJ1-1; 7 bases agree with TRBD1. The CDR3 length is 15 residues. In germline, CDR1 is SGHTA, CDR2 FQGNSA. J gave up 10 bases and V 4 bases, and 15 bases lay outside the gene matches. CDR3 in amino acids: CASSSQGGRGGRAFF. The DNA of the CDR3 is TGTGCCAGCAGCTCTCAGGGGGGACGTGGGGGAAGAGCTTTCTTT.

V usage is TRBV5-1 and J usage is TRBJ2-7; 11 nucleotides line up with TRBD2. Germline trimming cut 6 bases from V and 3 bases from J; bases unmatched to any gene: 2. Germline V lookup: CDR1 SGHRS, CDR2 YFSETQ. CDR3 length: 13 residues. The CDR3 loop is CASKTSGSYEQYF. As DNA, the CDR3 is TGCGCCAGCAAAACTAGCGGGAGCTACGAGCAGTACTTC.

There are many counts of this clone. The chain has TRBV19 and TRBJ1-2; D may be TRBD1 (6 bases). The CDR3 sequence is 12 residues long. V lost 4 bases, J lost 7 bases, and 10 bases lay in between. Germline values: CDR1 LNHDA, CDR2 SQIVND (reference sequence). The CDR3 region is CASSTRQAGYTF. The DNA of the CDR3 is TGTGCCAGTAGTACCCGACAGGCTGGCTACACCTTC.

This chain uses TRBV9 with TRBJ1-2, with TRBD1 matching over 8 bases. There are 16 residues in the CDR3. From germline, CDR1 is SGDLS and CDR2 YYNGEE. V gave up 0 bases and J gave up 4 bases; unmatched junction bases: 8. The CDR3: CASSVGPGQGGYGYTF. The CDR3 coding sequence is TGTGCCAGCAGCGTAGGCCCCGGACAGGGAGGCTATGGCTACACCTTC.

V gene TRBV10-1 combines with J gene TRBJ2-7; the match to TRBD1 covers 7 bases. The germline V gene encodes CDR1 WNHNN and CDR2 SYGVQD (reference sequence). The V segment lost 6 bases and the J segment 1 base; nucleotides outside the gene matches: 6. This CDR3 comprises 14 residues. CDR3 nucleotides: TGCGCCAGCAGCCGGGACAGCGCTTCCTACGAGCAGTACTTC. Translated, it gives CASSRDSASYEQYF.

The V and J genes are TRBV28 and TRBJ2-7; TRBD2 is a possible D gene (5 bases). V was pared by 4 bases and J by 7 bases, with 11 bases between. CDR1 and CDR2 (germline): MDHEN, SYDVKM. The length of the CDR3 is 12 residues. The CDR3 DNA is TGTGCCAGCAGTTCGGGGAGATGGGAGCAGTACTTC. The encoded protein is CASSSGRWEQYF.

V usage is TRBV5-1 and J usage is TRBJ2-1; the match to TRBD2 covers 11 bases. Unmatched junction bases numbered 6, after V lost 0 bases and J lost 7 bases. Germline V lookup: CDR1 SGHRS, CDR2 YFSETQ. The CDR3 is 16 residues long. CDR3 bases: TGCGCCAGCAGCTTGGCCGGCCCTAGCGGGAGGAATGAGCAGTTCTTC. Amino acids: CASSLAGPSGRNEQFF.

The rearrangement joins TRBV6-1 to TRBJ2-7, with TRBD2 identical over 7 bases. The ends lost 2 bases at V and 1 base at J; junction bases unmatched: 5. The CDR3 contains 15 residues. Germline values: CDR1 MNHNS, CDR2 SASEGT. CDR3 nucleotide sequence: TGTGCCAGCAGTGAATTCGCTAGCGGTTCCTACGAGCAGTACTTC. It yields the protein CASSEFASGSYEQYF.

The chain combines TRBV7-2 with TRBJ1-5; 9 nucleotides match TRBD1. The CDR3 consists of 17 residues. Germline V lookup: CDR1 SGHTA, CDR2 FQGNSA. J was trimmed by 1 base and V by 2 bases; bases with no gene match: 6. Here the CDR3 DNA reads TGTGCCAGCAGCTTACGTTGGGACAGGGTCAGCAATCAGCCCCAGCATTTT. Translation gives CASSLRWDRVSNQPQHF.

The CDR3 coding sequence is TGTGCCAGCAGTGAAGCAACTAGCGGGAACTACAATGAGCAGTTCTTC. It codes for CASSEATSGNYNEQFF. The genes are TRBV25-1 and TRBJ2-1; 10 bases agree with TRBD2. J gave up 3 bases and V 2 bases, and 4 bases lay outside the gene matches. Germline assignment: CDR1 MGHDK and CDR2 SYGVNS. The CDR3 is 16 residues long. The complete variable domain, with remaining parts taken from reference TRBV25-1 and TRBJ2-1, reads EADIYQTPRYLVIGTGKKITLECSQTMGHDKMYWYQQDPGMELHLIHYSYGVNSTEKGDLSSESTVSRIRTEHFPLTLESARPSHTSQYLCASSEATSGNYNEQFFGPGTRLTVL.

V gene TRBV5-5 combines with J gene TRBJ2-7, with D maybe TRBD1 (6 bases). V shed 2 bases and J shed 3 bases, with 21 bases lying between them. Germline V gene data show CDR1 as SGHKS and CDR2 as YYEKEE (reference sequence). The CDR3 has 17 residues. The CDR3 region has the DNA TGTGCCAGCAGCTTCCCTATCCGGGACACACACTTCTACGAGCAGTACTTC. It encodes CASSFPIRDTHFYEQYF.

V usage is TRBV30 and J usage is TRBJ1-6, with D hard to call. The germline V gene has CDR1 GTSNPN and CDR2 SVGIG (reference sequence). With 1 base removed from V and 6 bases from J, the gap between germline ends came to 7 bases. This CDR3 is built from 13 residues. The CDR3 is CAWSDFLNSPLHF. The CDR3 nucleotides are TGTGCCTGGAGTGATTTCCTTAATTCACCCCTCCACTTT.